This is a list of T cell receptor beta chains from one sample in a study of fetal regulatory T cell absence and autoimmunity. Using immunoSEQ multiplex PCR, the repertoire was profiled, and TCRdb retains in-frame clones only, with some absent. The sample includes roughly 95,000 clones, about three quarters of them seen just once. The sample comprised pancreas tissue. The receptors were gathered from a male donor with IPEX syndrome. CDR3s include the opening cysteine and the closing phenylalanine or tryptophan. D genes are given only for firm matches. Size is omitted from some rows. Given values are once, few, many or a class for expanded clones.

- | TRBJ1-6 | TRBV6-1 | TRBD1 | CASSELGTANSPLHF | TGTGCCAGCAGTGAACTCGGGACAGCGAATTCACCCCTCCACTTT
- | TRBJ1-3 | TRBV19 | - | CASSIVSGAAGNTIYF | TGTGCCAGTAGTATCGTATCAGGGGCGGCTGGAAACACCATATATTTT
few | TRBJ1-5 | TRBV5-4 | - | CASSKDSNQPQHF | TGTGCCAGCAGCAAGGACAGTAATCAGCCCCAGCATTTT
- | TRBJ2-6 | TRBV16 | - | CASSHTSGANVLTF | TGTGCCAGCAGCCACACTTCCGGGGCCAACGTCCTGACTTTC
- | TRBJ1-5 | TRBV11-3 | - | CASSLERQFNQPQHF | TGTGCCAGCAGCTTGGAGAGACAGTTCAATCAGCCCCAGCATTTT
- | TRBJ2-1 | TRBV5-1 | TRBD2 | CASSPAGRGHEQFF | TGCGCCAGCAGCCCAGCGGGGAGAGGACACGAGCAGTTCTTC
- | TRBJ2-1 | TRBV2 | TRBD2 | CASSAGLAGSSYNEQFF | TGTGCCAGCAGCGCGGGACTAGCGGGATCAAGCTACAATGAGCAGTTCTTC
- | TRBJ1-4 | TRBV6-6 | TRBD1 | CASSNPGQGGEKLFF | TGTGCCAGCAGTAACCCGGGACAGGGGGGTGAAAAACTGTTTTTT
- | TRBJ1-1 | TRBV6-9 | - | CASSPRTGIRGNTEAFF | TGTGCCAGCAGTCCCCGAACCGGGATTCGTGGGAACACTGAAGCTTTCTTT
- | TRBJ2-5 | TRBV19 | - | CASSGQYQETQYF | TGTGCCAGTAGTGGACAGTACCAAGAGACCCAGTACTTC
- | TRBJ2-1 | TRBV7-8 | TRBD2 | CASSLSGGAYNEQFF | TGTGCCAGCAGCTTAAGCGGGGGGGCCTACAATGAGCAGTTCTTC
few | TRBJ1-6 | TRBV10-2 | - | CASSVHWGLNDSPLHF | TGCGCCAGCAGTGTTCATTGGGGATTAAATGATTCACCCCTCCACTTT
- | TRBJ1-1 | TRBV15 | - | CATSRDRGSQNTEAFF | TGTGCCACCAGCAGAGATAGAGGCTCCCAGAACACTGAAGCTTTCTTT
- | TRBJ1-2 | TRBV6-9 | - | CASSYSTPFYGYTF | TGTGCCAGCAGTTATTCGACACCTTTTTATGGCTACACCTTC
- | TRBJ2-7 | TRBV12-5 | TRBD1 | CASASGTGDHEQYF | TGTGCTAGTGCCTCCGGGACAGGGGACCACGAGCAGTACTTC
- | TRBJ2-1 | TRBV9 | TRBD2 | CASSSPVGDSGDNEQFF | TGTGCCAGCAGCTCCCCCGTGGGAGATAGCGGGGACAATGAGCAGTTCTTC
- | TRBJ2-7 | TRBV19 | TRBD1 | CASSMRGLASYEQYF | TGTGCCAGTAGTATGAGGGGGCTAGCCTCCTACGAGCAGTACTTC
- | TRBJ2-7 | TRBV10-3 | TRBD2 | CAISEGSGRRGEQYF | TGTGCCATCAGTGAGGGGAGCGGGAGACGGGGTGAGCAGTACTTC
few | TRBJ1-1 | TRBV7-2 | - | CASSVDRNTEAFF | TGTGCCAGCAGCGTGGACAGGAACACTGAAGCTTTCTTT
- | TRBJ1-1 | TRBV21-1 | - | CATLGQPLTEAFF | TGTGCCACCCTCGGACAGCCTCTCACTGAAGCTTTCTTT
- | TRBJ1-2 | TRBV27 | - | CASSRPGKGYTF | TGTGCCAGCAGTCGACCCGGCAAGGGCTACACCTTC
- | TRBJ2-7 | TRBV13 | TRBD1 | CASSTRTGPSYEQYF | TGTGCCAGCAGCACTCGGACAGGGCCTTCCTACGAGCAGTACTTC
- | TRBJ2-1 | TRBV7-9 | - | CASSLFYNEQFF | TGTGCCAGCAGCTTATTTTACAATGAGCAGTTCTTC
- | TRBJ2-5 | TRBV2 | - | CASGGRALETQYF | TGTGCCAGCGGGGGCAGGGCTCTGGAGACCCAGTACTTC
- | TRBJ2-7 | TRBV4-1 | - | CASSQVYSATNEQYF | TGCGCCAGCAGCCAAGTATATAGCGCGACCAACGAGCAGTACTTC
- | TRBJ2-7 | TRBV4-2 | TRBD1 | CASSHRQGYEQYF | TGTGCCAGCAGCCACCGACAGGGGTACGAGCAGTACTTC
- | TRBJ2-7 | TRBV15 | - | CATSRDHSYEQYF | TGTGCCACCAGCAGAGATCACAGCTACGAGCAGTACTTC
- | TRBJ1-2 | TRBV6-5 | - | CASSEQGGYGYTF | TGTGCCAGCAGTGAACAAGGGGGCTATGGCTACACCTTC
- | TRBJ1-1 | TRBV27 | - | CASSLWAATEAFF | TGTGCCAGCAGTTTATGGGCAGCCACTGAAGCTTTCTTT
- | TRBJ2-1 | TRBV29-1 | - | CSVGLQGTYNEQFF | TGCAGCGTGGGACTACAGGGAACGTACAATGAGCAGTTCTTC
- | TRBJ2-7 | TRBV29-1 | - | CSVVVGRDYEQYF | TGCAGCGTTGTTGTGGGGAGAGACTACGAGCAGTACTTC
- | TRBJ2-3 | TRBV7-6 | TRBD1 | CASSWTGGTDTQYF | TGTGCCAGCAGCTGGACAGGGGGCACAGATACGCAGTATTTT
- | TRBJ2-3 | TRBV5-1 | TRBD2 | CASSPGLAASTDTQYF | TGCGCCAGCAGCCCGGGACTAGCGGCTAGCACAGATACGCAGTATTTT
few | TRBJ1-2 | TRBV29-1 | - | CSVDRTANYGYTF | TGCAGCGTCGACAGGACAGCAAACTATGGCTACACCTTC
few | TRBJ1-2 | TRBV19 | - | CASSNRDSPYGYTF | TGTGCCAGTAGTAACAGGGATTCCCCCTATGGCTACACCTTC
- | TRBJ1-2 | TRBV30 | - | CAWDSNYGYTF | TGTGCCTGGGACAGTAACTATGGCTACACCTTC
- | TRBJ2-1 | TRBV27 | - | CASSAPGGNEQFF | TGTGCCAGCAGTGCCCCGGGTGGAAATGAGCAGTTCTTC
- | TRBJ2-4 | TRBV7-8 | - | CASSLFRGALAKNIQYF | TGTGCCAGCAGCTTATTCAGGGGGGCTCTAGCCAAAAACATTCAGTACTTC
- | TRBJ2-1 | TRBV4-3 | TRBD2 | CASSQDPLAGGAEQFF | TGCGCCAGCAGCCAAGATCCACTAGCGGGGGGAGCTGAGCAGTTCTTC
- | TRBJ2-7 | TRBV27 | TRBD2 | CASSLGLAGPLGEQYF | TGTGCCAGCAGCCTTGGACTAGCGGGACCCCTCGGCGAGCAGTACTTC
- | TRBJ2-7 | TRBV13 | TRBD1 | CASSSGQGYHEQYF | TGTGCCAGCAGCTCGGGACAGGGGTACCACGAGCAGTACTTC
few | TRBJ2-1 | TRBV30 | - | CAWRARSYNEQFF | TGTGCCTGGAGGGCCCGGTCCTACAATGAGCAGTTCTTC
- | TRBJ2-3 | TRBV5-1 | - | CASSPLGGPTDTQYF | TGCGCCAGCAGCCCCCTAGGCGGGCCCACAGATACGCAGTATTTT
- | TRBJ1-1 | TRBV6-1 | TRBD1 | CASRGQGTNTEAFF | TGTGCCAGCAGGGGACAGGGGACGAACACTGAAGCTTTCTTT
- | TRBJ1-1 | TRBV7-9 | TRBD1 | CASSPGTGPGTEAFF | TGTGCCAGCAGCCCCGGGACAGGCCCAGGGACTGAAGCTTTCTTT
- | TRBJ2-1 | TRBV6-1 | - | CASSEAISYNEQFF | TGTGCCAGCAGTGAAGCTATCTCCTACAATGAGCAGTTCTTC
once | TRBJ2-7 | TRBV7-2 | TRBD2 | CASSLATSSGEQYF | TGTGCCAGCAGCTTGGCGACTAGCTCTGGGGAGCAGTACTTC
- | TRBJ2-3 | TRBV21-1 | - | CASPPGACTDTQYF | TGTGCCAGCCCTCCGGGGGCGTGCACAGATACGCAGTATTTT
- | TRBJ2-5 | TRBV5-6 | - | CASSLGVTQYF | TGTGCCAGCAGCTTGGGGGTGACCCAGTACTTC
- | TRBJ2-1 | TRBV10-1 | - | CASSEYTFEQFF | TGCGCCAGCAGTGAGTATACATTTGAGCAGTTCTTC
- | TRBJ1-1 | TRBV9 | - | CASSVVWAASNTEAFF | TGTGCCAGCAGCGTAGTTTGGGCAGCTTCGAACACTGAAGCTTTCTTT
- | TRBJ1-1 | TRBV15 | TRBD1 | CATSPGQGMNTEAFF | TGTGCCACCAGCCCAGGACAGGGGATGAACACTGAAGCTTTCTTT
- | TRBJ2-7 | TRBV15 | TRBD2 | CATSRDRGSEQYF | TGTGCCACCAGCAGAGATCGCGGGAGCGAGCAGTACTTC
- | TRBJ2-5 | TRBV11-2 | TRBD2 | CASSQGGLAEQETQYF | TGTGCCAGCAGCCAGGGGGGACTAGCGGAACAAGAGACCCAGTACTTC